The 9 T cell receptor beta chains below all came from one sample that was sequenced in a study of shared clonotypes between healthy human individuals. Sequenced by immunoSEQ multiplex PCR; TCRdb stores in-frame clones only, minus some. The sample yields about 490,000 clones, roughly 85% seen once. Sequencing was carried out using PBMCs. The source is a middle-aged woman in good health. Some clones in this sample may be carry-over from other donors' samples.

This rearrangement joins TRBV11-3 to TRBJ2-5, with D unclear. The tail of the sequence fits TRBJ2-7 better, so the J call may be wrong. The CDR3 has 13 residues. Germline CDR1 reads SGHNT; CDR2 reads YENEEA. CDR3: CASSFRQEYEQYF. As DNA, the CDR3 is TGTGCCAGCAGCTTTCGCCAGGAGTACGAGCAGTACTTC.

This chain uses TRBV13 with TRBJ1-4; D uncertain. The germline CDR1 and CDR2 sequences are PRHDT and FYEKMQ (reference sequence). V was pared by 0 bases and J by 6 bases, with 11 bases between. The CDR3 spans 15 residues. The DNA of the CDR3 is TGTGCCAGCAGCTTAGGACAATTCGGGGATGAAAAACTGTTTTTT. Translation: CASSLGQFGDEKLFF. Full variable domain (remainder filled in from reference TRBV13 and TRBJ1-4): AAGVIQSPRHLIKEKRETATLKCYPIPRHDTVYWYQQGPGQDPQFLISFYEKMQSDKGSIPDRFSAQQFSDYHSELNMSSLELGDSALYFCASSLGQFGDEKLFFGSGTQLSVL.

The chain employs TRBV21-1 and TRBJ2-4; TRBD1 reflects the table's D call only, with no check against the DNA. TRBV21-1 corresponds to a pseudogene. The CDR3 loop spans 20 amino acids. The chain's CDR3 is CASSKGAGGEIVQFKNIQYF. CDR3 in DNA: TGTGCCAGCAGCAAAGGGGCAGGGGGAGAGATAGTCCAGTTTAAAAACATTCAGTACTTC.

A remark on this clone: At one end the junction does not follow the germline gene, possibly because of a read error. The rearrangement joins TRBV7-7 to TRBJ1-5; D uncertain. The CDR3 is 12 amino acids. CDR1 and CDR2 from the germline V gene are SSHAT and FNYEAQ (reference sequence). The CDR3 DNA sequence: TGTGCTAGCAGCGAAAACAATCAGCCCCAGCATTTT. This codes for CASSENNQPQHF.

The chain combines TRBV7-2 with TRBJ2-2, with D perhaps being TRBD1 or TRBD2 (6 bases each). CDR3 length: 15 residues. Trimming took off 1 base at V and 5 bases at J, with 11 bases between the two ends. Germline V gives CDR1 SGHTA, CDR2 FQGNSA. The CDR3 nucleotides read TGTGCCAGCAGCTTAGATAGGGGGGCGACCGGGGAGCTGTTTTTT. It specifies CASSLDRGATGELFF.

The V gene is TRBV5-1, the J gene TRBJ2-6, with TRBD1 matching over 9 bases. The germline CDR1 and CDR2 sequences are SGHRS and YFSETQ. V shed 2 bases, J shed 0 bases, and the junction held 15 bases outside the gene matches. This CDR3 is built from 21 residues. CDR3 sequence: CASSFYPGQGGKGSGANVLTF. The CDR3 DNA sequence: TGCGCCAGCAGCTTTTACCCGGGACAGGGTGGTAAAGGCTCTGGGGCCAACGTCCTGACTTTC.

This chain connects TRBV4-2 to TRBJ1-4, with D tentatively TRBD1 (6 bases). Trimming took off 1 base at V and 7 bases at J, with 10 bases between the two ends. CDR1 is LGHNA and CDR2 is YNFKEQ in the germline V gene. The CDR3 runs to 14 residues. The CDR3 reads CASSQGVGGEKLFF. In DNA form, the CDR3 reads TGTGCCAGCAGCCAAGGGGTAGGGGGTGAAAAACTGTTTTTT.

This rearrangement joins TRBV5-6 to TRBJ2-5, with 10 bases matching TRBD1. Trimming at V came to 1 base and at J to 3 bases, leaving 6 bases not matched to a gene. Per the germline V gene, CDR1 is SGHDT and CDR2 is YYEEEE. The CDR3 covers 16 residues. CDR3 sequence (DNA): TGTGCCAGCAGCTTGTCTGGGACAGGGGTGGAAGAGACCCAGTACTTC. This translates into CASSLSGTGVEETQYF.

The V and J genes are TRBV7-9 and TRBJ1-3; D is perhaps TRBD1 (6 bases). The CDR3 is 15 amino acids. V was pared by 5 bases and J by 4 bases, with 15 bases between. CDR1 is SEHNR and CDR2 is FQNEAQ in the germline V gene (reference sequence). The CDR3 nucleotides read TGTGCCAGCAGCCCGGACAGCTCCACGGGAAACACCATATATTTT. This translates into CASSPDSSTGNTIYF.